These T cell receptor beta chains were read from a single sample in a study of T cell responses to AZD1222 COVID-19 vaccine. Sequencing was performed with immunoSEQ multiplex PCR; in TCRdb, only in-frame clones are kept and a portion is missing. This table has around 140,000 clones, about nine tenths appearing once. This specimen was peripheral blood, taken 28 days after the second AZD1222 dose. These receptors all come from an adult who received the AZD1222 COVID-19 vaccine. Both conserved end residues are part of each CDR3. Fields, in order: clone size, J gene, D gene, V gene, CDR3 DNA, CDR3 protein. D genes are given only for firm matches. For some rows the clone size is stated as once, few or many, or as a class when expanded; others skip it.

size: NA
J: TRBJ2-1
D: NA
V: TRBV5-4
DNA: TGTGCCAGCAGCTTTGGGGAGTGGGGTGAGCAGTTCTTC
CDR3: CASSFGEWGEQFF

size: NA
J: TRBJ2-7
D: NA
V: TRBV6-2/TRBV6-3
DNA: TGTGCCAGCAGTTACTCGAGGGCTGGCGAGCAGTACTTC
CDR3: CASSYSRAGEQYF

size: NA
J: TRBJ1-4
D: TRBD1
V: TRBV7-6
DNA: TGTGCCAGCAGCTTAGAGAGGACAGGGGATGCGAGGGGAAAACTGTTTTTT
CDR3: CASSLERTGDARGKLFF

size: NA
J: TRBJ2-1
D: NA
V: TRBV7-9
DNA: TGTGCCAGCAGCTCGTTCCATAGCGGCCCTAAAGGCTCCTACAATGAGCAGTTCTTC
CDR3: CASSSFHSGPKGSYNEQFF

size: NA
J: TRBJ2-1
D: TRBD2
V: TRBV28
DNA: TGTGCCAGCAGTTTAGCCGTGACTAGCGGGGGAAATGAGCAGTTCTTC
CDR3: CASSLAVTSGGNEQFF

size: NA
J: TRBJ1-6
D: NA
V: TRBV13
DNA: TGTGCCAGCAGCTTAGGACAGGCCGGCACCTATAATTCACCCCTCCACTTT
CDR3: CASSLGQAGTYNSPLHF

size: NA
J: TRBJ2-5
D: NA
V: TRBV5-1
DNA: TGCGCCAGCAGCGGCGAACAAGAGACCCAGTACTTC
CDR3: CASSGEQETQYF

size: NA
J: TRBJ1-2
D: NA
V: TRBV6-5
DNA: TGTGCCAGCAGTTACTCCAACAGCTATGGCTACACCTTC
CDR3: CASSYSNSYGYTF

size: NA
J: TRBJ2-2
D: TRBD1
V: TRBV25-1
DNA: TGTGCCAGCAGTGAATATGAACAGGGGAATCCCAACACCGGGGAGCTGTTTTTT
CDR3: CASSEYEQGNPNTGELFF

size: NA
J: TRBJ2-3
D: NA
V: TRBV6-9
DNA: TGTGCCAGCAGTTATCCGCTATTCCTCGGGGATACGCAGTATTTT
CDR3: CASSYPLFLGDTQYF

size: NA
J: TRBJ2-7
D: NA
V: TRBV27
DNA: TGTGCCAGCAGTTTATCGGAGGAAAGGGCCTACGAGCAGTACTTC
CDR3: CASSLSEERAYEQYF

size: NA
J: TRBJ1-5
D: NA
V: TRBV4-3
DNA: TGCGCCAGCAGCCAAGATGGTCAGAGCAATCAGCCCCAGCATTTT
CDR3: CASSQDGQSNQPQHF

size: NA
J: TRBJ2-3
D: TRBD2
V: TRBV24-1
DNA: TGTGCCACCAGTGACCCCCCCTCGGGCGGGGGGAGCACAGATACGCAGTATTTT
CDR3: CATSDPPSGGGSTDTQYF

size: NA
J: TRBJ1-2
D: NA
V: TRBV5-6
DNA: TGTGCCAGCAGCCCATCTGGGGGTGGCGGCTATGGCTACACCTTC
CDR3: CASSPSGGGGYGYTF

size: NA
J: TRBJ2-1
D: TRBD2
V: TRBV7-6
DNA: TGTGCCAGCAGCCTGACGACTAGCGGATTTTACAATGAGCAGTTCTTC
CDR3: CASSLTTSGFYNEQFF

size: NA
J: TRBJ1-2
D: NA
V: TRBV5-5
DNA: TGTGCCAGCAGCGCAACAGGGAACTATGGCTACACCTTC
CDR3: CASSATGNYGYTF

size: NA
J: TRBJ1-5
D: NA
V: TRBV5-1
DNA: TGCGCCAGCAGCTTGGCGGGGGGTGACGGTCAGCCCCAGCATTTT
CDR3: CASSLAGGDGQPQHF

size: NA
J: TRBJ2-6
D: NA
V: TRBV6-5
DNA: TGTGCCAGCAGTCACCATCGACAGACCCTCGTCCTGACTTTC
CDR3: CASSHHRQTLVLTF

size: once
J: TRBJ1-1
D: NA
V: TRBV28
DNA: TGTGCCAGCAGTTTGTATGATGAAGCTTTCTTT
CDR3: CASSLYDEAFF

size: NA
J: TRBJ1-3
D: NA
V: TRBV30
DNA: TGTGCCCGGGGTGGGGATAACTCTGGAAACACCATATATTTT
CDR3: CARGGDNSGNTIYF

size: NA
J: TRBJ1-2
D: NA
V: TRBV7-9
DNA: TGTGCCAGCAGCTTACGGAAGGCTGGCTACACCTTC
CDR3: CASSLRKAGYTF

size: NA
J: TRBJ2-7
D: TRBD1
V: TRBV11-2
DNA: TGTGCCAGCAGCTTAGTGCTGGGACAGGGGGCTAATGAGCAGTACTTC
CDR3: CASSLVLGQGANEQYF

size: NA
J: TRBJ2-7
D: NA
V: TRBV10-3
DNA: TGTGCCATCATGGCAGGGGCCCCGGGGACGCAGTACTTC
CDR3: CAIMAGAPGTQYF

size: NA
J: TRBJ1-3
D: TRBD1
V: TRBV9
DNA: TGTGCCAGCAGCGGGACAGGAACCTCTGGAAACACCATATATTTT
CDR3: CASSGTGTSGNTIYF

size: NA
J: TRBJ2-2
D: NA
V: TRBV10-3
DNA: TGTGCCATCAGTGAAGGGCGGAACGCGAACACCGGGGAGCTGTTTTTT
CDR3: CAISEGRNANTGELFF

size: NA
J: TRBJ2-2
D: TRBD2
V: TRBV11-2
DNA: TGTGCCAGCAGCCCTAGCGGGAGGGCTCACGGGGAGCTGTTTTTT
CDR3: CASSPSGRAHGELFF

size: NA
J: TRBJ1-2
D: NA
V: TRBV6-1
DNA: TGTGCCAGCAGTGAACTTCGTACGGGGGGCTACACCTTC
CDR3: CASSELRTGGYTF

size: NA
J: TRBJ2-4
D: NA
V: TRBV11-1
DNA: TGTGCCAGCAGCTTAGCGTGGGGGGATACGGCCAAAAACATTCAGTACTTC
CDR3: CASSLAWGDTAKNIQYF

size: NA
J: TRBJ2-4
D: NA
V: TRBV2
DNA: TGTGCCAGCACAGGCGCTTACGGGGCCAAAAACATTCAGTACTTC
CDR3: CASTGAYGAKNIQYF

size: NA
J: TRBJ2-7
D: NA
V: TRBV28
DNA: TGTGCCAGCAGTTTAGCCCAGACCTACGAGCAGTACTTC
CDR3: CASSLAQTYEQYF

size: NA
J: TRBJ2-5
D: TRBD1
V: TRBV5-1
DNA: TGCGCCAGCAGCTTGGCCCAGGGGGCCCAAGAGACCCAGTACTTC
CDR3: CASSLAQGAQETQYF

size: NA
J: TRBJ1-5
D: NA
V: TRBV7-2
DNA: TGTGCCAGCAGCGGCAGGGTTGGGGACCAGCCCCAGCATTTT
CDR3: CASSGRVGDQPQHF

size: NA
J: TRBJ2-4
D: TRBD2
V: TRBV19
DNA: TGTGCCAGTAGTCCCGGGGGGACGGTAGCCAAAAACATTCAGTACTTC
CDR3: CASSPGGTVAKNIQYF

size: NA
J: TRBJ2-7
D: NA
V: TRBV19
DNA: TGTGCCAGTAGTCAGAGTGGGACGGGGAGCTACGAGCAGTACTTC
CDR3: CASSQSGTGSYEQYF

size: NA
J: TRBJ1-3
D: NA
V: TRBV6-5
DNA: TGTGCCAGCGGAAGACAGCTTTCTGGAAACACCATATATTTT
CDR3: CASGRQLSGNTIYF